The 6 T cell receptor beta chains below all came from one sample that was sequenced in a study of radiotherapy plus CTLA-4 blockade in lung cancer. The protocol was immunoSEQ multiplex PCR, while the TCRdb copy is restricted to in-frame clones and leaves out a portion. The sample gives around 45,000 clones, approximately 76% of which show up once; 8.3% is in the top ten. Sample: peripheral blood, taken from a patient treated with radiotherapy plus ipilimumab. These receptors were obtained from a human donor with non-small cell lung cancer who had stable disease on radiotherapy plus ipilimumab.

The table lists this clone with a count of one. The rearrangement joins TRBV6-1 to TRBJ2-4; tentatively, D is TRBD1 (5 bases). The CDR3 loop spans 17 amino acids. CDR1 is MNHNS and CDR2 is SASEGT in the germline V gene. V lost 4 bases to trimming and J lost 0 bases, with 16 bases between them. The CDR3 sequence is CASSGAGASLAKNIQYF. CDR3 sequence (DNA): TGTGCCAGCAGTGGCGCTGGGGCATCTTTAGCCAAAAACATTCAGTACTTC.

This clone has only one observation. The chain carries TRBV19 and TRBJ1-2; 8 positions agree with TRBD1. Germline V gene sequence: CDR1 LNHDA, CDR2 SQIVND (reference sequence). V trimming: 3 bases; J trimming: 3 bases; junction bases outside the gene matches: 12. This CDR3 comprises 17 residues. In DNA form, the CDR3 reads TGTGCCAGTAGTATGGATGCGGCAGGGGGCGCATACTATGGCTACACCTTC. This sequence encodes CASSMDAAGGAYYGYTF. The full variable domain, rest sourced from reference TRBV19 and TRBJ1-2, is DGGITQSPKYLFRKEGQNVTLSCEQNLNHDAMYWYRQDPGQGLRLIYYSQIVNDFQKGDIAEGYSVSREKKESFPLTVTSAQKNPTAFYLCASSMDAAGGAYYGYTFGSGTRLTVV.

This chain links TRBV6-5 with TRBJ1-5; D is ambiguous. Germline V lookup: CDR1 MNHEY, CDR2 SVGAGI. CDR3 length: 15 residues. Trimming removed 6 bases at V and 1 base at J, with 13 bases between. The CDR3 region is CASRPGGISNQPQHF. As DNA, the CDR3 is TGTGCCAGCAGACCAGGAGGGATCAGCAATCAGCCCCAGCATTTT.

The genes are TRBV7-6 and TRBJ2-3; no firm D call. Looked up from germline, CDR1 is SGHVS and CDR2 is FNYEAQ. Trimming stripped 1 base from V and 2 bases from J, with 16 bases between. The CDR3 runs 17 residues. This CDR3 is CASSLVGSWRNTDTQYF. In DNA, the CDR3 is TGTGCCAGCAGCTTAGTCGGCTCATGGCGGAACACAGATACGCAGTATTTT.

This clone was counted only a few times. The chain has TRBV5-8 and TRBJ2-3, with 10 positions matching TRBD1. Per the germline V gene, CDR1 is SGHTS and CDR2 is YDEGEE. Unmatched junction bases numbered 4, after V lost 4 bases and J lost 2 bases. There are 15 residues in the CDR3. CDR3 region: CASSPGTGVTDTQYF. The CDR3, as DNA: TGTGCCAGCAGCCCCGGGACAGGGGTCACAGATACGCAGTATTTT.

This clone appeared a single time. The chain recombines TRBV7-8 with TRBJ2-4, with 9 bases identical to TRBD1. The J segment lost 7 bases and the V segment lost 2 bases, leaving 12 bases of the junction unmatched. This CDR3 region has 17 residues. The germline V gene has CDR1 SGHVS and CDR2 FQNEAQ. The CDR3 bases are TGTGCCAGCAGCTTACCGGGCCTGGGGACAGGGTCGAACATTCAGTACTTC. It encodes CASSLPGLGTGSNIQYF.